These 24 T cell receptor beta chains were all obtained from the same sample, sequenced in a study of blood T cell repertoires in COVID-19. Only in-frame clones appear in the TCRdb table, and some are missing; sequencing was by immunoSEQ multiplex PCR. Seen here are under 200,000 clones, roughly 86% observed once, and the top ten hold 4.5% to 6.5%. Sequencing was done on a sample of PBMCs or T cells enriched from blood (not recorded which). These receptors were taken from a middle-aged man with acute COVID-19.

The J gene is TRBJ2-1, the V gene TRBV6-5; perhaps TRBD2 as D (5 bases). The germline V and J ends were trimmed by 7 bases and 6 bases, with 19 bases remaining between them. This CDR3 has 15 residues. Germline CDR1 is MNHEY and CDR2 is SVGAGI. CDR3 bases: TGTGCCAGCACCCTCGTCCGGAGGTTGGGCAATGAGCAGTTCTTC. This translates into CASTLVRRLGNEQFF.

The chain couples TRBV15 to TRBJ2-1, with D perhaps matching TRBD2 (5 bases). The germline V gene has CDR1 LNHNV and CDR2 YYDKDF (reference sequence). The ends were cut back, 4 bases at V and 8 bases at J, with 12 bases in the middle. The CDR3 loop spans 13 amino acids. The CDR3, as DNA: TGTGCCACCAGCACAGCCTTGGGAGATGAGCAGTTCTTC. This codes for CATSTALGDEQFF.

The chain is built from TRBV12-3 or TRBV12-4 and TRBJ1-5; D is perhaps TRBD1 (5 bases). V gave up 6 bases and J gave up 6 bases, with 12 bases separating them. The CDR3 consists of 13 residues. The CDR3 DNA reads as TGTGCCAGCAGCGTTCATCAGGGTCAGCCCCAGCATTTT. Its translation is CASSVHQGQPQHF.

The chain couples TRBV5-1 to TRBJ2-7, with D possibly being TRBD2 (6 bases). Deletions cut 4 bases from V and 4 bases from J, with 12 bases between. The CDR3 has 13 residues. CDR1 and CDR2 (germline): SGHRS, YFSETQ. DNA of the CDR3: TGCGCCAGCAGCCCGGTCGGGGGTTACGAGCAGTACTTC. Encoded protein: CASSPVGGYEQYF.

The chain recombines TRBV29-1 with TRBJ1-4; a weak D match, TRBD1 (5 bases). Deletions cut 2 bases from V and 14 bases from J, with 15 bases between. Germline V gene data show CDR1 as SQVTM and CDR2 as ANQGSEA. The CDR3 extends over 12 amino acids. DNA of the CDR3: TGCAGCGTTGAAAATGATAGGGGTAGGCTGTTTTTT. As protein: CSVENDRGRLFF.

The rearrangement links TRBV15 to TRBJ2-1; 13 bases map to TRBD2. This CDR3 is 15 amino acids long. Germline lookup yields CDR1 LNHNV and CDR2 YYDKDF (reference sequence). Trimming took 2 bases from V and 9 from J; bases not matched to a gene: 4. The CDR3 spells CATSRTSGREAEQFF. The CDR3 coding sequence is TGTGCCACCAGCAGAACTAGCGGGAGGGAGGCTGAGCAGTTCTTC.

The CDR3 DNA follows: TGTGCCAGCAGCTTAAGGGTAGTATTGGGACAGGTGGACACCGGGGAGCTGTTTTTT. Amino acids: CASSLRVVLGQVDTGELFF. The chain has TRBV7-3 and TRBJ2-2, with 8 bases aligning to TRBD1. The germline gives CDR1 SGHTA, CDR2 FQGTGA. V was clipped by 1 base and J by 3 bases; unmatched bases: 13. There are 19 residues in the CDR3.

The chain carries TRBV3-1 (or the pseudogene TRBV3-2) and TRBJ1-3, with D unclear. V was pared by 3 bases and J by 4 bases, with 4 bases between. This CDR3 spans 12 amino acids. Germline CDR1 and CDR2: LGHDT and YNNKEL (reference sequence). CDR3 bases: TGTGCCAGCAGCCAGGAGGGAAACACCATATATTTT. Amino acids: CASSQEGNTIYF.

The V and J genes are TRBV19 and TRBJ2-7; 9 bases match TRBD2. The CDR3 covers 14 residues. CDR1 is LNHDA, CDR2 SQIVND, per germline (reference sequence). The V and J ends lost 5 bases and 4 bases, in that order; junction bases with no gene match: 6. In nucleotides, the CDR3 is TGTGCCAGTAGTTCGGATAGCGGGAGTTACGAGCAGTACTTC. Encoded protein: CASSSDSGSYEQYF.

The chain has TRBV19 and TRBJ1-5; 7 bases are a match to TRBD1. The trim removed 4 bases at V and 3 bases at J, leaving 12 bases unmatched. The CDR3 is 17 amino acids. CDR1 LNHDA and CDR2 SQIVND come from the germline V gene (reference sequence). Here the CDR3 DNA reads TGTGCCAGTAGTACGGGCGGGACAGACCGATTCAATCAGCCCCAGCATTTT. This codes for CASSTGGTDRFNQPQHF.

The J gene is TRBJ2-4, the V gene TRBV4-2; 12 bases match TRBD2. The CDR3 has 19 amino acids. Germline CDR1 LGHNA, CDR2 YNFKEQ. V trimming: 0 bases; J trimming: 1 base; junction bases outside the gene matches: 7. CDR3 bases: TGTGCCAGCAGCCAAGATATGACTAGCGGGAGTACCGCCAAAAACATTCAGTACTTC. It encodes CASSQDMTSGSTAKNIQYF.

This clone has only one observation. This chain connects TRBV24-1 to TRBJ1-5; no clear D gene. The CDR3 runs to 16 residues. Per the germline V gene, CDR1 is KGHDR and CDR2 is SFDVKD. V was cut by 3 bases and J by 5 bases, with 16 bases left in between. The CDR3 is CATSDPSESPHQPQHF. CDR3 DNA sequence: TGTGCCACCAGTGATCCGAGCGAGTCCCCCCATCAGCCCCAGCATTTT.

The gene calls are TRBV27 and TRBJ2-5; D ambiguous. V gave up 5 bases and J gave up 1 base, with 5 bases separating them. Germline-derived CDR1 and CDR2 are MNHEY and SMNVEV (reference sequence). The CDR3 contains 12 residues. The CDR3 bases are TGTGCCAGCAGTCCTACCCAAGAGACCCAGTACTTC. It is translated as CASSPTQETQYF.

The J gene is TRBJ2-5, the V gene TRBV19; D is ambiguous. This CDR3 is built from 13 residues. V dropped 4 bases and J dropped 5 bases, with 11 bases sitting between them. Germline loops: CDR1 LNHDA, CDR2 SQIVND (reference sequence). The CDR3 coding sequence is TGTGCCAGTAGTAATAGCCCCCAGGAGACCCAGTACTTC. It specifies CASSNSPQETQYF.

CDR3 nucleotide sequence: TGTGCCTCAAAGCGGACAGGGGAGGCTGAAGCTTTCTTT. Translated: CASKRTGEAEAFF. The V gene is TRBV9, the J gene TRBJ1-1; 9 nucleotides agree with TRBD1. V was pared by 10 bases and J by 6 bases, with 10 bases of the junction left unmatched. The CDR3 has 13 residues. Germline CDR1 and CDR2: SGDLS and YYNGEE.

In its sample, this clone was seen once. The J gene is TRBJ1-5, the V gene TRBV28, with D perhaps TRBD1 (6 bases). This CDR3 is 15 amino acids long. CDR1 is MDHEN and CDR2 is SYDVKM in the germline V gene. V was clipped by 6 bases and J by 7 bases, with 19 bases between them. CDR3 loop: CASSITSGVAQPQHF. CDR3 DNA sequence: TGTGCCAGCAGCATAACTTCAGGGGTTGCCCAGCCCCAGCATTTT.

The genes are TRBV2 and TRBJ1-3, with D possibly being TRBD1 (5 bases). CDR1 is SNHLY, CDR2 FYNNEI, per germline. The CDR3 extends over 15 amino acids. V gave up 6 bases and J gave up 1 base, with 13 bases separating them. Here the CDR3 DNA reads TGTGCCAGCAGCAGACATGGGGGGTCTGGAAACACCATATATTTT. Encoded protein: CASSRHGGSGNTIYF.

The chain combines TRBV29-1 with TRBJ1-1, with unresolved D. CDR1 is SQVTM, CDR2 ANQGSEA, per germline. Trimming shortened V by 6 bases and J by 4 bases, and 18 bases separated the two germline ends. This CDR3 is 14 amino acids long. The CDR3 DNA sequence: TGCAGCGTCGGAGGACCCACGTTGAGCACTGAAGCTTTCTTT. The encoded protein is CSVGGPTLSTEAFF.

This chain joins TRBV28 and TRBJ2-5, with 12 positions matching TRBD2. This CDR3 is 15 amino acids long. Germline trimming cut 6 bases from V and 6 bases from J; bases unmatched to any gene: 8. Germline assignment: CDR1 MDHEN and CDR2 SYDVKM. CDR3 DNA: TGTGCCAGCAGGAACGGACTAGCGGGATTGCAGACCCAGTACTTC. It translates to CASRNGLAGLQTQYF.

This clone was counted once. The genes are TRBV7-8 and TRBJ2-2; TRBD2 agrees at 7 bases. The CDR3 covers 19 residues. CDR1 SGHVS and CDR2 FQNEAQ come from the germline V gene. V gave up 5 bases and J gave up 0 bases; unmatched junction bases: 15. The CDR3 protein is CASSPVRGSGSTNTGELFF. The DNA of the CDR3 is TGTGCCAGCAGCCCCGTTCGAGGTAGCGGGTCGACGAACACCGGGGAGCTGTTTTTT.

The rearrangement joins TRBV2 to TRBJ1-1; TRBD1 matches 8 bases. Germline V gene sequence: CDR1 SNHLY, CDR2 FYNNEI. The CDR3 has 14 residues. V lost 9 bases and J lost 1; bases outside the gene matches: 7. Here the CDR3 reads CASQDRASNTEAFF. The CDR3 DNA is TGTGCCAGTCAGGACAGGGCCTCGAACACTGAAGCTTTCTTT. The full variable domain, in which reference TRBV2 and TRBJ1-1 provide the parts outside the CDR3, is EPEVTQTPSHQVTQMGQEVILRCVPISNHLYFYWYRQILGQKVEFLVSFYNNEISEKSEIFDDQFSVERPDGSNFTLKIRSTKLEDSAMYFCASQDRASNTEAFFGQGTRLTVV.

The chain carries TRBV7-9 and TRBJ2-1, with D maybe TRBD2 (5 bases). V was shortened by 5 bases and J by 2 bases, with 13 bases between the two germline ends. Germline CDR1 SEHNR, CDR2 FQNEAQ (reference sequence). The CDR3 totals 15 residues. CDR3 sequence: CASSTQEGTYNEQFF. DNA for the CDR3: TGTGCCAGCAGCACTCAAGAGGGTACCTACAATGAGCAGTTCTTC.

CDR3 nucleotide sequence: TGTGCCAGCAGTCAGGTCCTAAATTCACCCCTCCACTTT. Residues: CASSQVLNSPLHF. The chain couples TRBV7-2 to TRBJ1-6; D remains unclear. V was trimmed by 6 bases and J by 7 bases, leaving 10 bases between them. CDR3 length equals 13 residues. From germline, CDR1 is SGHTA and CDR2 FQGNSA.

The V gene is TRBV29-1, the J gene TRBJ1-2; maybe TRBD1 (5 bases). The germline V gene has CDR1 SQVTM and CDR2 ANQGSEA. V dropped 6 bases and J dropped 11 bases, with 19 bases sitting between them. This CDR3 has 12 amino acids. CDR3 DNA sequence: TGCAGCGTAGCCGGGACTAATGGAATGTACACCTTC. It specifies CSVAGTNGMYTF. Full variable domain (rest looked up from reference TRBV29-1 and TRBJ1-2): SAVISQKPSRDICQRGTSLTIQCQVDSQVTMMFWYRQQPGQSLTLIATANQGSEATYESGFVIDKFPISRPNLTFSTLTVSNMSPEDSSIYLCSVAGTNGMYTFGSGTRLTVV.